These 27 T cell receptor beta chains originate from one sample sequenced in a study of cytomegalovirus exposure and HLA in healthy donors. The PCR employed 60 Vbeta primers together with 13 Jbeta primers. Profiled with immunoSEQ multiplex PCR; TCRdb holds only in-frame clones, not every one. This table holds under 85,000 clones, roughly 79% found once. Sequenced: PBMCs. The source is a man aged 35 to 55 in good health and CMV-seronegative.

The CDR3 loop is CASSAGGGMNTEAFF. CDR3 bases: TGTGCCAGCAGTGCGGGGGGTGGGATGAACACTGAAGCTTTCTTT. The chain links TRBV2 to TRBJ1-1; tentatively, D is TRBD1 (5 bases). The germline V gene encodes CDR1 SNHLY and CDR2 FYNNEI. The CDR3 length is 15 residues. V was cut by 4 bases and J by 0 bases, with 12 bases left in between. Looking up the rest from reference TRBV2 and TRBJ1-1 gives the full variable domain: EPEVTQTPSHQVTQMGQEVILRCVPISNHLYFYWYRQILGQKVEFLVSFYNNEISEKSEIFDDQFSVERPDGSNFTLKIRSTKLEDSAMYFCASSAGGGMNTEAFFGQGTRLTVV.

The chain has TRBV19 and TRBJ2-3; 7 bases line up with TRBD2. Germline assignment: CDR1 LNHDA and CDR2 SQIVND (reference sequence). Trimming at V came to 5 bases and at J to 0 bases, leaving 8 bases not matched to a gene. This CDR3 has 16 residues. The CDR3 reads CASSSRLAASTDTQYF. The CDR3 bases are TGTGCCAGTAGTTCAAGGCTAGCGGCTAGCACAGATACGCAGTATTTT.

The table lists this clone with a count of one. This chain links TRBV14 with TRBJ2-7; 9 nucleotides line up with TRBD1. The junction had 7 bases not matched to a gene; V was cut back by 3 bases and J by 4 bases. The CDR3 loop spans 15 amino acids. Germline CDR1 is SGHDN and CDR2 is FVKESK. CDR3 sequence (DNA): TGTGCCAGCAGCCAGACAGGGGGTAATTTGTACGAGCAGTACTTC. This encodes CASSQTGGNLYEQYF.

On this clone: One end of the junction varies from germline; a read error may be responsible. J is TRBJ1-1 and V is TRBV7-9, with 7 bases lining up with TRBD1. This CDR3 is built from 15 residues. CDR1 SEHNR and CDR2 FQNEAQ come from the germline V gene (reference sequence). Written as DNA, the CDR3 is TGTTCCAGCAGCTTAGTAAGGGACAGGAACACTGAAGCTTTCTTT. It specifies CSSSLVRDRNTEAFF. Based on the CDR3 plus reference TRBV7-9 and TRBJ1-1, the full variable domain is DTGVSQNPRHKITKRGQNVTFRCDPISEHNRLYWYRQTLGQGPEFLTYFQNEAQLEKSRLLSDRFSAERPKGSFSTLEIQRTEQGDSAMYLCSSSLVRDRNTEAFFGQGTRLTVV.

The chain carries TRBV6-4 and TRBJ2-1, with 8 nucleotides matching TRBD1. CDR3 length: 13 residues. Germline CDR1 MRHNA, CDR2 SNTAGT. Trimming took 6 bases from V and 7 from J; bases not matched to a gene: 5. The CDR3 DNA follows: TGTGCCAGCAGACCCACAGGGGGAAATGAGCAGTTCTTC. Its protein product is CASRPTGGNEQFF.

The V gene is TRBV5-1, the J gene TRBJ2-2; TRBD1 is a possible D gene (7 bases). The CDR3 totals 19 residues. V was trimmed by 2 bases and J by 1 base, leaving 21 bases between them. From germline, CDR1 is SGHRS and CDR2 YFSETQ. DNA of the CDR3: TGCGCCAGCAGCTTACGTTTAGGAGGGGGCCGGGGGAACACCGGGGAGCTGTTTTTT. Protein sequence: CASSLRLGGGRGNTGELFF. Full variable domain (rest looked up from reference TRBV5-1 and TRBJ2-2): KAGVTQTPRYLIKTRGQQVTLSCSPISGHRSVSWYQQTPGQGLQFLFEYFSETQRNKGNFPGRFSGRQFSNSRSEMNVSTLELGDSALYLCASSLRLGGGRGNTGELFFGEGSRLTVL.

This chain links TRBV5-4 with TRBJ1-2; a possible D gene is TRBD1 (5 bases). Trimming took 1 base from V and 3 from J, leaving 7 bases between them. The V gene's germline CDR1 is SGHNT and CDR2 YYREEE (reference sequence). This CDR3 has 13 residues. CDR3 sequence reads: CASSLSQDYGYTF. The DNA for the CDR3 is TGTGCCAGCAGCTTGTCACAGGACTATGGCTACACCTTC.

This clone came up a few times. The chain combines TRBV7-9 with TRBJ1-5; 7 positions agree with TRBD1. Germline-derived CDR1 and CDR2 are SEHNR and FQNEAQ (reference sequence). V gave up 4 bases and J gave up 4 bases; unmatched junction bases: 7. This CDR3 has 15 amino acids. CDR3 sequence (DNA): TGTGCCAGCAGCTCCCAAACAGGGGAAAATCAGCCCCAGCATTTT. Its translation is CASSSQTGENQPQHF.

This clone was observed a single time. The CDR3 region has the DNA TGTGCCAGCAGCGTAGGAGCGACTAGCGGGAATCAAGAGACCCAGTACTTC. It specifies CASSVGATSGNQETQYF. This chain joins TRBV9 and TRBJ2-5, with 11 bases aligning to TRBD2. This CDR3 is 17 amino acids long. Germline trimming cut 0 bases from V and 2 bases from J; bases unmatched to any gene: 6. Germline V gene lookup returns CDR1 SGDLS and CDR2 YYNGEE. Complete variable domain (other parts from reference TRBV9 and TRBJ2-5): DSGVTQTPKHLITATGQRVTLRCSPRSGDLSVYWYQQSLDQGLQFLIQYYNGEERAKGNILERFSAQQFPDLHSELNLSSLELGDSALYFCASSVGATSGNQETQYFGPGTRLLVL.

A note on this clone: Other DNA sequences in this sample translate to the same CDR3. This chain uses TRBV6-6 with TRBJ1-1; 7 bases agree with TRBD1. The CDR3 is made up of 12 amino acids. Unmatched junction bases numbered 2, after V lost 5 bases and J lost 5 bases. Per germline, CDR1 MNHNY and CDR2 SVGAGI (reference sequence). CDR3 amino acids: CASSPGGTEAFF. The CDR3 DNA reads as TGTGCCAGCAGTCCAGGGGGTACTGAAGCTTTCTTT.

The chain uses TRBV30 and TRBJ1-5, with 10 bases lining up with TRBD1. After removal of 1 base from V and 0 bases from J, the junction contained 6 bases not matched to a gene. Germline V CDR1 and CDR2: GTSNPN, SVGIG (reference sequence). CDR3 length: 17 residues. CDR3 in DNA: TGTGCCTGGAGTGCGACAGGGGGCGCGGTTAGCAATCAGCCCCAGCATTTT. Residues: CAWSATGGAVSNQPQHF.

This sequence joins TRBV5-6 and TRBJ1-5; 7 positions match TRBD1. The CDR3 has 14 amino acids. In germline, CDR1 is SGHDT, CDR2 YYEEEE. After removal of 1 base from V and 5 bases from J, the junction contained 3 bases not matched to a gene. CDR3 coding DNA: TGTGCCAGCAGCTTGATAGGGGGCTATCAGCCCCAGCATTTT. Its protein product is CASSLIGGYQPQHF.

In DNA form, the CDR3 reads TGTGCCAGCAGCTTGCCCATGGGAGGTTCACCCCTCCACTTT. Residues: CASSLPMGGSPLHF. This chain connects TRBV5-5 to TRBJ1-6; D not resolved. V was pared by 1 base and J by 9 bases, with 11 bases between. The CDR3 runs 14 residues. Germline CDR1 SGHKS, CDR2 YYEKEE (reference sequence).

This chain uses TRBV28 with TRBJ1-1, with no clear D. Germline V gene lookup returns CDR1 MDHEN and CDR2 SYDVKM. V was pared by 3 bases and J by 3 bases, with 5 bases between. CDR3 length equals 12 residues. The CDR3, as DNA: TGTGCCAGCAGTTTGTCTCACACTGAAGCTTTCTTT. Translation gives CASSLSHTEAFF.

The chain carries TRBV6-1 and TRBJ1-1, with D perhaps TRBD1 (5 bases). CDR1 is MNHNS, CDR2 SASEGT, per germline. V lost 6 bases, J lost 1 base, and 12 bases lay in between. This CDR3 is built from 14 residues. CDR3 in DNA: TGTGCCAGCAGCATGACAGTACCGAACACTGAAGCTTTCTTT. Its protein product is CASSMTVPNTEAFF.

The chain carries TRBV5-1 and TRBJ2-3; 7 bases are a match to TRBD2. The germline CDR1 and CDR2 sequences are SGHRS and YFSETQ. Trimming took 4 bases from V and 6 from J; bases not matched to a gene: 8. This CDR3 spans 14 amino acids. This CDR3 reads CASSIRSGQDTQYF. CDR3 in DNA: TGCGCCAGCAGCATCCGTAGCGGGCAGGATACGCAGTATTTT.

The chain employs TRBV9 and TRBJ2-1; the D gene is possibly TRBD2 (5 bases). The germline gives CDR1 SGDLS, CDR2 YYNGEE. CDR3 length equals 14 residues. The V gene lost 1 base and the J gene lost 4 bases, with 9 bases spanning the gap. The CDR3 nucleotides read TGTGCCAGCAGCGTAAGCAGCGGTTACAATGAGCAGTTCTTC. It encodes CASSVSSGYNEQFF.

This clone was seen only a few times. This chain joins TRBV7-8 and TRBJ1-6; D perhaps matches TRBD1 (6 bases). V lost 4 bases to trimming and J lost 11 bases, with 15 bases between them. The V gene's germline CDR1 is SGHVS and CDR2 FQNEAQ. This CDR3 has 14 residues. Here the CDR3 reads CASSSNAGDPPLHF. The CDR3 DNA reads as TGTGCCAGCAGCTCTAATGCAGGGGACCCACCCCTCCACTTT. The full variable domain, rest sourced from reference TRBV7-8 and TRBJ1-6, is GAGVSQSPRYKVAKRGQDVALRCDPISGHVSLFWYQQALGQGPEFLTYFQNEAQLDKSGLPSDRFFAERPEGSVSTLKIQRTQQEDSAVYLCASSSNAGDPPLHFGNGTRLTVT.

This clone came up a few times. This chain's CDR3 is CASSFTLRIQGGDNSPLHF. CDR3 sequence (DNA): TGCGCCAGCAGCTTTACCCTAAGAATCCAGGGCGGCGATAATTCACCCCTCCACTTT. The chain uses TRBV5-1 and TRBJ1-6; maybe TRBD1 (5 bases). CDR3 length: 19 amino acids. The germline V gene has CDR1 SGHRS and CDR2 YFSETQ. Between the trimmed V and J ends, which lost 2 bases and 5 bases, there was a span of 23 bases.

The CDR3 spells CASSPSGTVLNTIYF. CDR3 sequence (DNA): TGTGCCAGCAGCCCCTCCGGGACAGTACTAAACACCATATATTTT. The J gene is TRBJ1-3, the V gene TRBV14; 7 bases match TRBD1. The CDR3 extends over 15 amino acids. Trimming removed 4 bases from V and 6 bases from J; junction bases left unmatched: 9. Germline V gene sequence: CDR1 SGHDN, CDR2 FVKESK.

The CDR3 DNA reads TGTGCCAGCAGCTGGGGGGAGACCCCCTACGAGCAGTACTTC. Protein product: CASSWGETPYEQYF. The chain uses TRBV5-6 and TRBJ2-7; perhaps TRBD2 as D (6 bases). The ends were cut back, 3 bases at V and 2 bases at J, with 12 bases in the middle. Germline V gene lookup returns CDR1 SGHDT and CDR2 YYEEEE. There are 14 residues in the CDR3.

The chain combines TRBV19 with TRBJ1-5; 9 bases fit TRBD1. This CDR3 spans 13 amino acids. The V gene's germline CDR1 is LNHDA and CDR2 SQIVND (reference sequence). The V and J ends lost 9 bases and 9 bases, in that order; junction bases with no gene match: 9. The CDR3: CASNDRGQGPQHF. The CDR3 DNA sequence: TGTGCCAGCAATGACAGGGGACAGGGGCCCCAGCATTTT.

This chain uses TRBV28 with TRBJ2-1, with 9 bases fitting TRBD2. V was clipped by 6 bases and J by 4 bases; unmatched bases: 4. In germline, CDR1 is MDHEN, CDR2 SYDVKM. This CDR3 has 14 residues. The CDR3 spells CASSPTSGYNEQFF. Here the CDR3 DNA reads TGTGCCAGCAGCCCCACTAGCGGGTACAATGAGCAGTTCTTC.

In this sample, this clone turned up once. The rearrangement uses TRBV4-2 and TRBJ2-7; 12 bases agree with TRBD2. Germline-derived CDR1 and CDR2 are LGHNA and YNFKEQ. This CDR3 is built from 17 residues. V trimming: 3 bases; J trimming: 4 bases; junction bases outside the gene matches: 10. The chain's CDR3 is CASSQPYGTSGLYEQYF. For the CDR3, the DNA is TGTGCCAGCAGCCAGCCCTACGGGACTAGCGGGCTTTACGAGCAGTACTTC.

The chain links TRBV7-3 to TRBJ1-5; no clear D. CDR3 length equals 13 residues. Per the germline V gene, CDR1 is SGHTA and CDR2 is FQGTGA. Between the trimmed V and J ends, which lost 2 bases and 4 bases, there was a span of 6 bases. CDR3 protein: CASSLSENQPQHF. In DNA, the CDR3 is TGTGCCAGCAGCTTATCGGAGAATCAGCCCCAGCATTTT. The complete variable domain, with remaining parts taken from reference TRBV7-3 and TRBJ1-5, reads GAGVSQTPSNKVTEKGKYVELRCDPISGHTALYWYRQSLGQGPEFLIYFQGTGAADDSGLPNDRFFAVRPEGSVSTLKIQRTERGDSAVYLCASSLSENQPQHFGDGTRLSIL.

This clone came up once. The V call is TRBV6-1, the J call TRBJ2-7, with TRBD1 matching 8 bases. The CDR3 is made up of 18 amino acids. Germline V gene sequence: CDR1 MNHNS, CDR2 SASEGT. V lost 3 bases, J lost 1 base, and 14 bases stayed unmatched. This CDR3 reads CASSEGQGARLRSYEQYF. In DNA, the CDR3 is TGTGCCAGCAGTGAGGGTCAGGGGGCGCGTTTGAGGTCCTACGAGCAGTACTTC.

This rearrangement joins TRBV28 to TRBJ2-5, with D possibly matching TRBD2 (6 bases). Trimming shortened V by 2 bases and J by 1 base, and 23 bases separated the two germline ends. The CDR3 consists of 19 residues. Germline V gene lookup returns CDR1 MDHEN and CDR2 SYDVKM. As DNA, the CDR3 is TGTGCCAGCAGTTTACTTCGGGGGAAAAGTGGTCCAGGCCAAGAGACCCAGTACTTC. Translating it yields CASSLLRGKSGPGQETQYF.